Below are 15 T cell receptor beta chains sequenced from a single sample in a study of response to subunit inactivated influenza vaccine (dated by TCRdb to the late 2010s). Library prep was done by RT-PCR. Sequencing relied on an Illumina HiSeq 2500. TCRdb reanalyzed the raw reads on its own, using fastp at Q25 for trimming and MiXCR for clone calling, and kept in-frame beta chains. Here each entry gathers all rows of one CDR3 protein and keeps the most common genes and DNA. The sample table contains approximately 530,000 distinct CDR3 sequences; only one count was recorded for more than 7% of them. Together, the top ten hold roughly 13% of the sample. Sequenced material: PBMCs from blood, taken around 25 months after vaccination. The source is a man in his fifties or sixties who received an inactivated influenza vaccine. Donor details come from another sample of the same person, matched by shared clones.

This clonotype was detected a few times. The gene calls are TRBV14 and TRBJ1-5; possibly TRBD1 for D (5 bases). The V gene's germline CDR1 is SGHDN and CDR2 FVKESK. The CDR3 is 13 amino acids. Between the trimmed V and J ends, which lost 8 bases and 7 bases, there was a span of 15 bases. The CDR3 spells CASDRGAHQPQHF. DNA for the CDR3: TGTGCCAGCGATCGCGGGGCCCACCAGCCCCAGCATTTT.

The chain is built from TRBV7-9 and TRBJ2-3; possibly TRBD1 or TRBD2 for D (5 bases each). V was pared by 10 bases and J by 8 bases, with 22 bases between. This CDR3 is 14 amino acids long. Germline CDR1 and CDR2: SEHNR and FQNEAQ (reference sequence). The CDR3 nucleotides are TGTGCCACCTTCCCTGGGGGTCGAGGAGCTACGCAGTATTTT. Its protein is CATFPGGRGATQYF. Filled out from reference TRBV7-9 and TRBJ2-3, the complete variable domain reads DTGVSQNPRHKITKRGQNVTFRCDPISEHNRLYWYRQTLGQGPEFLTYFQNEAQLEKSRLLSDRFSAERPKGSFSTLEIQRTEQGDSAMYLCATFPGGRGATQYFGPGTRLTVL.

As DNA, the CDR3 is TGTGCCAGCAGCCAAGATCTGGTTTGGGGGACTACCATCGAGGAAGAGACCCAGTACTTC. It specifies CASSQDLVWGTTIEEETQYF. The chain has TRBV3-1 and TRBJ2-5; 7 nucleotides line up with TRBD2. The junction had 19 bases not matched to a gene; V was cut back by 0 bases and J by 3 bases. CDR1 is LGHDT, CDR2 YNNKEL, per germline (reference sequence). The CDR3 runs to 20 residues.

This clonotype was observed at least ten times. The genes are TRBV27 and TRBJ2-1; possibly TRBD2 for D (5 bases). There are 14 residues in the CDR3. Trimming cost V 4 bases and J 12 bases, with 19 bases left between them. Germline CDR1 reads MNHEY; CDR2 reads SMNVEV (reference sequence). In DNA, the CDR3 is TGTGCCAGCAGTTCCCCAGGACTGTCGATACGGCAGTTCTTC. Translating it yields CASSSPGLSIRQFF.

The V call is TRBV12-3 or TRBV12-4, the J call TRBJ2-7, with 10 bases that match TRBD2. The CDR3 length is 15 residues. With 3 bases clipped from V and 0 bases from J, the junction kept 2 bases outside the gene matches. CDR3 loop: CASSFERGGSYEQYF. CDR3 bases: TGTGCCAGCAGTTTCGAGCGGGGGGGCTCCTACGAGCAGTACTTC.

There are a few counts of this clonotype. The genes are TRBV9 and TRBJ1-6; tentatively, D is TRBD1 (5 bases). Germline V CDR1 and CDR2: SGDLS, YYNGEE. The CDR3 consists of 15 residues. Trimming pared 3 bases from V and 7 bases from J, leaving 14 bases between. CDR3 in DNA: TGTGCCAGCAGCGAGTCAGGGCAACACAATTCACCCCTCCACTTT. This sequence encodes CASSESGQHNSPLHF.

The V gene is TRBV20-1, the J gene TRBJ1-2; D is undetermined. Germline V gene lookup returns CDR1 DFQATT and CDR2 SNEGSKA (reference sequence). The CDR3 sequence is 13 residues long. Trimming stripped 1 base from V and 2 bases from J, with 8 bases between. The CDR3 DNA reads as TGCAGTGCTAGAGTCCCGGGGAACTATGGCTACACCTTC. The encoded protein is CSARVPGNYGYTF.

A note on this clonotype: This may come from a read error, since a much larger clone is one base off. The chain has TRBV20-1 and TRBJ2-4; 9 bases fit TRBD1. The junction had 8 bases not matched to a gene; V was cut back by 6 bases and J by 8 bases. The CDR3 runs 13 residues. Looked up from germline, CDR1 is DFQATT and CDR2 is SNEGSKA (reference sequence). DNA for the CDR3: TGCAGTGCCTACCCGGACAGGGGCTACATTCAGTACTTC. Translation gives CSAYPDRGYIQYF.

This clonotype was seen a few times. The J gene is TRBJ2-5, the V gene TRBV20-1; TRBD2 is a possible D gene (6 bases). Looked up from germline, CDR1 is DFQATT and CDR2 is SNEGSKA (reference sequence). Trimming stripped 3 bases from V and 5 bases from J, with 16 bases between. The CDR3 runs 14 residues. The CDR3 DNA is TGCAGTGCTAGCTCTACAACTGCGGGGGAGACCCAGTACTTC. This gives the protein CSASSTTAGETQYF.

As to this clonotype: One junction end does not reproduce the germline sequence, and a read error may be involved. The J gene is TRBJ2-1, the V gene TRBV7-3; 11 bases align to TRBD2. The CDR3 length is 15 residues. Germline loops: CDR1 SGHTA, CDR2 FQGTGA. The CDR3 here is CAGSLLGTSGNEQFF. The CDR3 DNA reads TGTGCCGGCAGCTTATTGGGGACTAGCGGCAATGAGCAGTTCTTC.

The rearrangement uses TRBV7-3 and TRBJ2-5; 9 nucleotides align to TRBD2. V trimming: 3 bases; J trimming: 4 bases; junction bases outside the gene matches: 6. The CDR3 contains 15 residues. Per germline, CDR1 SGHTA and CDR2 FQGTGA. The DNA of the CDR3 is TGTGCCAGCAGCTTTAGCGGGAGTAGAGGAGAGACCCAGTACTTC. Translation: CASSFSGSRGETQYF. Together with reference TRBV7-3 and TRBJ2-5, the CDR3 gives the full variable domain: GAGVSQTPSNKVTEKGKYVELRCDPISGHTALYWYRQSLGQGPEFLIYFQGTGAADDSGLPNDRFFAVRPEGSVSTLKIQRTERGDSAVYLCASSFSGSRGETQYFGPGTRLLVL.

A few counts support this clonotype. The chain is built from TRBV7-2 and TRBJ2-7; 7 positions match TRBD1. V was clipped by 1 base and J by 2 bases; unmatched bases: 20. Looked up from germline, CDR1 is SGHTA and CDR2 is FQGNSA. CDR3 length equals 20 residues. CDR3 nucleotide sequence: TGTGCCAGCAGCTTAGGACCTTTTTCATCCTACAGGGGATCACCCTACGAGCAGTACTTC. It encodes CASSLGPFSSYRGSPYEQYF.

There are a few counts of this clonotype. CDR3 residues: CASSLPGHGGTEAFF. The CDR3 DNA follows: TGTGCCAGCAGTTTACCGGGACATGGCGGGACTGAAGCTTTCTTT. The V gene is TRBV28, the J gene TRBJ1-1; tentatively, D is TRBD1 (6 bases). Germline V CDR1 and CDR2: MDHEN, SYDVKM. CDR3 length: 15 amino acids. V was trimmed by 2 bases and J by 5 bases, leaving 15 bases between them.

CDR3 residues: CASSREGLAGTYEQYF. In DNA form, the CDR3 reads TGTGCCAGCAGCAGAGAGGGACTAGCGGGGACCTACGAGCAGTACTTC. The V and J genes are TRBV27 and TRBJ2-7; 13 bases are a match to TRBD2. The V and J ends lost 6 bases and 2 bases, in that order; junction bases with no gene match: 7. The length of the CDR3 is 16 residues. In germline, CDR1 is MNHEY, CDR2 SMNVEV (reference sequence).

This chain links TRBV7-2 with TRBJ1-2; TRBD1 agrees at 8 bases. The CDR3 consists of 14 residues. The germline gives CDR1 SGHTA, CDR2 FQGNSA. Trimming cost V 3 bases and J 8 bases; bases outside gene matches: 8. The chain's CDR3 is CASSFHRTGRGYTF. In DNA form, the CDR3 reads TGTGCCAGCAGCTTCCATAGGACAGGGCGCGGCTACACCTTC. The full variable domain, with the rest looked up from reference TRBV7-2 and TRBJ1-2, is GAGVSQSPSNKVTEKGKDVELRCDPISGHTALYWYRQSLGQGLEFLIYFQGNSAPDKSGLPSDRFSAERTGGSVSTLTIQRTQQEDSAVYLCASSFHRTGRGYTFGSGTRLTVV.